Below are 17 T cell receptor beta chains sequenced from a single sample in a study of blood T cell repertoires in COVID-19. Only in-frame clones appear in the TCRdb table, and some are missing; sequencing was by immunoSEQ multiplex PCR. The sample lists just under 90,000 clones, roughly 88% seen once, with about 0.51% in the top ten. What was sequenced was peripheral blood. The receptor set was obtained from a man aged 60 to 69 with acute or convalescent COVID-19.

In this sample, this clone turned up once. The CDR3 protein is CASSPGVGFETQYF. DNA for the CDR3: TGCGCCAGCTCCCCCGGGGTGGGGTTCGAGACCCAGTACTTC. V usage is TRBV5-1 and J usage is TRBJ2-5; possible D gene TRBD2, 5 bases. Trimming left V 7 bases short and J 5 bases short, with 18 bases between. The germline CDR1 and CDR2 sequences are SGHRS and YFSETQ. The CDR3 runs 14 residues.

This chain uses TRBV10-1 with TRBJ2-3; D gene uncertain. Germline V gene sequence: CDR1 WNHNN, CDR2 SYGVQD (reference sequence). V was cut by 4 bases and J by 0 bases, with 2 bases left in between. The CDR3 consists of 12 residues. This CDR3 is CASSVSTDTQYF. Written as DNA, the CDR3 is TGCGCCAGCAGTGTAAGCACAGATACGCAGTATTTT.

This chain joins TRBV7-2 and TRBJ1-5; D is uncertain. Germline lookup yields CDR1 SGHTA and CDR2 FQGNSA. There are 15 residues in the CDR3. Deletions cut 1 base from V and 7 bases from J, with 14 bases between. CDR3 residues: CASSLEFRSRQPQHF. CDR3 DNA sequence: TGTGCCAGCAGCTTAGAGTTCCGATCACGGCAGCCCCAGCATTTT.

A word on this clone: The identical CDR3 is also encoded by other nucleotide sequences in the sample. The CDR3 coding sequence is TGTGCCAGCAGCCGAGGACAGGGGGCCTACGAGCAGTACTTC. Amino acids: CASSRGQGAYEQYF. The genes are TRBV7-9 and TRBJ2-7; 10 bases map to TRBD1. The trim removed 5 bases at V and 2 bases at J, leaving 3 bases unmatched. The CDR3 loop spans 14 amino acids. Germline CDR1 SEHNR, CDR2 FQNEAQ (reference sequence).

The V and J genes are TRBV5-1 and TRBJ1-1; tentatively, D is TRBD1 (6 bases). Germline V gene lookup returns CDR1 SGHRS and CDR2 YFSETQ. The CDR3 runs 13 residues. Trimming took off 5 bases at V and 3 bases at J, with 11 bases between the two ends. CDR3: CASRSQGDTEAFF. The CDR3 coding sequence is TGCGCCAGCAGATCACAGGGTGACACTGAAGCTTTCTTT.

The gene calls are TRBV30 and TRBJ1-3, with unresolved D. The germline V gene encodes CDR1 GTSNPN and CDR2 SVGIG (reference sequence). This CDR3 contains 14 residues. Trimming left V 4 bases short and J 0 bases short, with 10 bases between. In DNA form, the CDR3 reads TGTGCCTGGACCGGACTGCCCTCTGGAAACACCATATATTTT. Its translation: CAWTGLPSGNTIYF.

This chain links TRBV7-9 with TRBJ2-5; 12 bases line up with TRBD2. The CDR3 sequence is 15 residues long. Trimming cost V 5 bases and J 3 bases; bases outside gene matches: 4. Germline V gene sequence: CDR1 SEHNR, CDR2 FQNEAQ (reference sequence). This CDR3 is CASSDRLAGEETQYF. The CDR3, as DNA: TGTGCCAGCAGCGACCGACTAGCGGGAGAAGAGACCCAGTACTTC. Looking up the rest from reference TRBV7-9 and TRBJ2-5 gives the full variable domain: DTGVSQNPRHKITKRGQNVTFRCDPISEHNRLYWYRQTLGQGPEFLTYFQNEAQLEKSRLLSDRFSAERPKGSFSTLEIQRTEQGDSAMYLCASSDRLAGEETQYFGPGTRLLVL.

The genes are TRBV29-1 and TRBJ1-2; the D gene is possibly TRBD1 (5 bases). V lost 3 bases to trimming and J lost 7 bases, with 12 bases between them. The germline V gene has CDR1 SQVTM and CDR2 ANQGSEA. The CDR3 sequence is 12 residues long. CDR3 DNA: TGCAGCGTTGAGCCAGGGTTTGGTGGCTACACCTTC. Encoded protein: CSVEPGFGGYTF. Full variable domain (remainder filled in from reference TRBV29-1 and TRBJ1-2): SAVISQKPSRDICQRGTSLTIQCQVDSQVTMMFWYRQQPGQSLTLIATANQGSEATYESGFVIDKFPISRPNLTFSTLTVSNMSPEDSSIYLCSVEPGFGGYTFGSGTRLTVV.

The rearrangement links TRBV10-3 to TRBJ2-1; D unclear. The ends were cut back, 4 bases at V and 5 bases at J, with 12 bases in the middle. The CDR3 has 14 residues. In germline, CDR1 is ENHRY, CDR2 SYGVKD. In DNA form, the CDR3 reads TGTGCCATCAGTGCCGGGTTCAGCGACAATGAGCAGTTCTTC. This encodes CAISAGFSDNEQFF.

The CDR3 bases are TGTGCCAGCTCTACAGGACAGGGCGGAGGTCAGCCCCAGCATTTT. It specifies CASSTGQGGGQPQHF. The genes are TRBV18 and TRBJ1-5; 8 positions agree with TRBD1. The CDR3 extends over 15 amino acids. Germline CDR1 is KGHSH and CDR2 is LQKENI. The ends lost 6 bases at V and 6 bases at J; junction bases unmatched: 10.

CDR3 loop: CATTSGTLKGQPQHF. The DNA of the CDR3 is TGTGCCACCACGAGCGGGACTCTAAAGGGTCAGCCCCAGCATTTT. V is TRBV19 and J is TRBJ1-5; the D gene is possibly TRBD1 (5 bases). Germline-derived CDR1 and CDR2 are LNHDA and SQIVND (reference sequence). V dropped 10 bases and J dropped 6 bases, with 22 bases sitting between them. This CDR3 contains 15 residues.

V is TRBV5-1 and J is TRBJ2-1; 14 bases match TRBD2. The germline V gene has CDR1 SGHRS and CDR2 YFSETQ. J gave up 7 bases and V 3 bases, and 3 bases lay outside the gene matches. The CDR3 contains 15 residues. The CDR3 loop is CASSWGLAGVNEQFF. The CDR3 DNA reads TGCGCCAGCAGCTGGGGACTAGCGGGAGTTAATGAGCAGTTCTTC.

The chain recombines TRBV10-1 with TRBJ2-5; possibly TRBD2 for D (6 bases). Germline assignment: CDR1 WNHNN and CDR2 SYGVQD (reference sequence). The CDR3 loop spans 15 amino acids. Between the trimmed V and J ends, which lost 4 bases and 4 bases, there was a span of 16 bases. CDR3 loop: CASSVGGPGGETQYF. The CDR3 bases are TGCGCCAGCAGTGTTGGAGGGCCCGGGGGAGAGACCCAGTACTTC.

This clone was observed a handful of times. This chain links TRBV28 with TRBJ1-2, with D uncertain. CDR3 length equals 15 residues. Germline-derived CDR1 and CDR2 are MDHEN and SYDVKM. V lost 6 bases and J lost 5, with 19 bases in between. The CDR3 here is CASRFGGSKSYGYTF. The CDR3 DNA sequence: TGTGCCAGCAGATTTGGAGGATCCAAGAGTTATGGCTACACCTTC.

The V call is TRBV10-3, the J call TRBJ1-5, with 10 bases lining up with TRBD1. V shed 6 bases and J 7 bases; nucleotides not matched to a gene: 6. CDR1 is ENHRY and CDR2 is SYGVKD in the germline V gene. The CDR3 length is 14 residues. The CDR3 region has the DNA TGTGCCATCAGAAGACAGGGGGCAGGGCAGCCCCAGCATTTT. Its protein is CAIRRQGAGQPQHF.

The chain has TRBV6-4 and TRBJ2-3; a possible D gene is TRBD2 (5 bases). This CDR3 region has 15 residues. Germline CDR1 is MRHNA and CDR2 is SNTAGT. The V and J ends lost 4 bases and 2 bases respectively, with 13 bases between them. CDR3 protein: CASSVTTWDTDTQYF. The CDR3 DNA sequence: TGTGCCAGCAGTGTGACTACCTGGGACACAGATACGCAGTATTTT.

V usage is TRBV9 and J usage is TRBJ2-7; maybe TRBD1 (6 bases). The CDR3 covers 17 residues. Germline V CDR1 and CDR2: SGDLS, YYNGEE. V lost 0 bases, J lost 8 bases, and 24 bases lay in between. The CDR3 spells CASSVGPRQASSPQQYF. The DNA of the CDR3 is TGTGCCAGCAGCGTAGGCCCTAGACAGGCCTCTTCACCTCAGCAGTACTTC.